The 10 T cell receptor beta chains reported below all come from one sample, sequenced in a study of beta chain features in type 1 diabetes (dated 2018 in TCRdb). Summary of the overall study and its limitations: In all four CD4+ subsets, TCRB CDR3 length was moderately but significantly shorter in type 1 diabetes patients.

Libraries were constructed by the immunoSEQ multiplex PCR assay. The entire isolated RNA was reverse transcribed using the High Capacity cDNA Reverse Transcription Kit, and thus expressed TCRB transcripts were sequenced. What TCRdb holds here is the immuneACCESS table cut down to in-frame rearrangements. Part of the clones is not present; checked against another copy, under half of the missing clones reflect an unresolved V gene, and the others are unexplained. This sample lists approximately 250,000 clones; roughly 16% were detected once. Jointly, the top ten make up 0.085% of the sample. Their antigens are not known. Sequencing was performed on naive CD4+ T cells from blood. The cell subset or site label for this specimen denotes: true naive CD4+ T cells. These receptors came from a man aged 25 to 45 with type 1 diabetes.

The sample holds a few counts of this clone. J is TRBJ2-3 and V is TRBV25-1; D gene unclear. CDR3 length: 12 residues. Trimming stripped 4 bases from V and 1 base from J, with 3 bases between. CDR1 is MGHDK, CDR2 SYGVNS, per germline. The CDR3 region has the DNA TGTGCCAGCAGTGTCCGCACAGATACGCAGTATTTT. Protein: CASSVRTDTQYF.

The chain employs TRBV29-1 and TRBJ1-1; D is uncertain. The CDR3 is made up of 12 amino acids. Per the germline V gene, CDR1 is SQVTM and CDR2 is ANQGSEA. V shed 3 bases and J shed 6 bases, with 11 bases lying between them. This chain's CDR3 is CSVDDMRAEAFF. DNA for the CDR3: TGCAGCGTTGATGACATGCGGGCTGAAGCTTTCTTT.

The chain's CDR3 is CASSLYAQSSYNEQFF. The CDR3 DNA is TGTGCCAGCAGTTTATATGCCCAAAGCTCCTACAATGAGCAGTTCTTC. This sequence joins TRBV28 and TRBJ2-1, with D uncertain. Trimming took off 1 base at V and 0 bases at J, with 10 bases between the two ends. The length of the CDR3 is 16 residues. Germline-derived CDR1 and CDR2 are MDHEN and SYDVKM.

The table lists this clone with a few counts. This chain links TRBV30 with TRBJ2-3; the D call may be TRBD1 or TRBD2 (5 bases each). Germline V lookup: CDR1 GTSNPN, CDR2 SVGIG (reference sequence). V was pared by 5 bases and J by 5 bases, with 14 bases between. This CDR3 comprises 13 residues. CDR3 sequence (DNA): TGTGCCTGGGCGAGGGGTTTTGAAGATACGCAGTATTTT. It translates to CAWARGFEDTQYF.

This clone was detected only a few times. The V gene is TRBV28, the J gene TRBJ1-1; tentative D call: TRBD1 (6 bases). Looked up from germline, CDR1 is MDHEN and CDR2 is SYDVKM. Trimming stripped 4 bases from V and 6 bases from J, with 6 bases between. CDR3 length: 11 amino acids. CDR3: CASSYRAEAFF. The CDR3 DNA sequence: TGTGCCAGCAGTTACAGGGCTGAAGCTTTCTTT.

This clone was seen once. The chain has TRBV28 and TRBJ2-3; 14 positions agree with TRBD2. The CDR3 totals 16 residues. V lost 3 bases and J lost 6; bases outside the gene matches: 5. Germline V gene data show CDR1 as MDHEN and CDR2 as SYDVKM. CDR3 in amino acids: CASSFRTSGRTDTQYF. CDR3 DNA: TGTGCCAGCAGTTTCCGGACTAGCGGGAGGACTGATACGCAGTATTTT.

This clone has only a few counts. The V gene is TRBV9, the J gene TRBJ2-3; 7 positions agree with TRBD2. J lost 6 bases, V lost 2 bases, and 6 bases had no gene match. Germline V gene sequence: CDR1 SGDLS, CDR2 YYNGEE. The CDR3 has 14 amino acids. The CDR3 spells CASSVGGSSDTQYF. The CDR3 DNA reads as TGTGCCAGCAGCGTGGGCGGGAGCTCGGATACGCAGTATTTT.

This clone has just a few counts. V is TRBV29-1 and J is TRBJ2-5, with a tentative D call TRBD1 (5 bases). The CDR3 has 13 amino acids. CDR1 and CDR2 (germline): SQVTM, ANQGSEA. Trimming cost V 4 bases and J 3 bases, with 12 bases left between them. As DNA, the CDR3 is TGCAGCGTTGTTGGGGCCGCGGAAGAGACCCAGTACTTC. Translating it yields CSVVGAAEETQYF. Full variable domain (rest looked up from reference TRBV29-1 and TRBJ2-5): SAVISQKPSRDICQRGTSLTIQCQVDSQVTMMFWYRQQPGQSLTLIATANQGSEATYESGFVIDKFPISRPNLTFSTLTVSNMSPEDSSIYLCSVVGAAEETQYFGPGTRLLVL.

The rearrangement uses TRBV30 and TRBJ1-3; D is perhaps TRBD1 (5 bases). Germline-derived CDR1 and CDR2 are GTSNPN and SVGIG (reference sequence). Between the trimmed V and J ends, which lost 2 bases and 0 bases, there was a span of 8 bases. The CDR3 covers 14 residues. The CDR3 DNA reads as TGTGCCTGGAGTCCTGACAGCTCTGGAAACACCATATATTTT. This sequence encodes CAWSPDSSGNTIYF.

This clone appeared a few times. The rearrangement links TRBV9 to TRBJ1-5, with a tentative D call TRBD1 (5 bases). The V end was cut by 1 base, the J end by 5 bases, with 13 bases between. This CDR3 region has 15 residues. Germline CDR1 SGDLS, CDR2 YYNGEE. The CDR3 nucleotides read TGTGCCAGCAGCGTACGTTGGGGGGACGATCAGCCCCAGCATTTT. It is translated as CASSVRWGDDQPQHF.